This T cell receptor (beta chain) was obtained from a study of blood T cell repertoires in COVID-19. Assay: immunoSEQ multiplex PCR; the TCRdb copy retains only in-frame clones and omits some. Of 300,000 to 400,000 clones listed, around 87% are singletons. This clone was counted a few times. Germline CDR1 is SQVTM and CDR2 is ANQGSEA. The CDR3 runs 14 residues. V gave up 5 bases and J gave up 4 bases; unmatched junction bases: 7. The chain employs TRBV29-1 and TRBJ2-2; 7 bases line up with TRBD1. This clonotype originated in a woman aged 55-70 years with COVID-19, enrolled during active disease. Sample: peripheral blood. The CDR3 region is CSVFLGQTTGELFF. The CDR3 nucleotides read TGCAGCGTTTTTTTGGGACAGACCACCGGGGAGCTGTTTTTT.